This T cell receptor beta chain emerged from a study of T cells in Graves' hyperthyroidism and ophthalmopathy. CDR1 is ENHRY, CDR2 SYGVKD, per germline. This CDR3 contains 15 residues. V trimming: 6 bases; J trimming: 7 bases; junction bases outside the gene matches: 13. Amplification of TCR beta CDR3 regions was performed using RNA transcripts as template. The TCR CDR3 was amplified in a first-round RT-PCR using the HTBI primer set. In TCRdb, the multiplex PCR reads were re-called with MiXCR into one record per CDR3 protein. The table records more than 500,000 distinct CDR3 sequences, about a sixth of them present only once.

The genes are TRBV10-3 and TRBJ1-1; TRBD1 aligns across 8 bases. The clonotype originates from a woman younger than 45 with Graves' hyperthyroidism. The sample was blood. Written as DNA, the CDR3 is TGTGCCATCAGCCAGCAGGACAGGGTTGGGAATGAAGCTTTCTTT. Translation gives CAISQQDRVGNEAFF.